A single sample gave rise to the 25 T cell receptor beta chains below, sequenced in a study of blood T cell repertoires in COVID-19. Measured with immunoSEQ multiplex PCR; TCRdb has only the in-frame clones, and not every one. The data hold approximately 150,000 clones, with about 85% observed a single time. Sequences were obtained from peripheral blood. The receptors originated from a human donor with acute or convalescent COVID-19. The donor label of this sample is uncertain.

The chain uses TRBV7-9 and TRBJ1-2; 10 nucleotides agree with TRBD1. J gave up 3 bases and V 2 bases, and 9 bases lay outside the gene matches. Germline-derived CDR1 and CDR2 are SEHNR and FQNEAQ (reference sequence). The CDR3 is made up of 17 amino acids. CDR3 coding DNA: TGTGCCAGCAGCTTATGGCCGGGACAGGGGAAGGACTATGGCTACACCTTC. Residues: CASSLWPGQGKDYGYTF. Looking up the rest from reference TRBV7-9 and TRBJ1-2 gives the full variable domain: DTGVSQNPRHKITKRGQNVTFRCDPISEHNRLYWYRQTLGQGPEFLTYFQNEAQLEKSRLLSDRFSAERPKGSFSTLEIQRTEQGDSAMYLCASSLWPGQGKDYGYTFGSGTRLTVV.

This rearrangement joins TRBV7-2 to TRBJ2-7; a weak D match, TRBD2 (5 bases). Germline V gene data show CDR1 as SGHTA and CDR2 as FQGNSA. This CDR3 region has 14 residues. V was shortened by 1 base and J by 1 base, with 8 bases between the two germline ends. The CDR3 here is CASSLVRGSYEQYF. The DNA for the CDR3 is TGTGCCAGCAGCTTAGTACGGGGTTCCTACGAGCAGTACTTC.

This sequence joins TRBV2 and TRBJ1-2, with D tentatively TRBD1 (5 bases). The germline V and J ends were trimmed by 10 bases and 0 bases, with 12 bases remaining between them. Germline CDR1 SNHLY, CDR2 FYNNEI. This CDR3 is built from 13 residues. CDR3 nucleotides: TGTGCCACCGGGGGGGATTCTAACTATGGCTACACCTTC. This gives the protein CATGGDSNYGYTF.

The chain uses TRBV20-1 and TRBJ1-5; D is uncertain. Germline CDR1 and CDR2: DFQATT and SNEGSKA (reference sequence). The CDR3 is 11 residues long. V was cut by 5 bases and J by 6 bases, with 8 bases left in between. CDR3 residues: CSALGVQPQHF. CDR3 DNA: TGCAGTGCTCTCGGGGTTCAGCCCCAGCATTTT.

This chain links TRBV28 with TRBJ2-5; 10 bases align to TRBD2. V gave up 7 bases and J gave up 4 bases; unmatched junction bases: 9. The CDR3 totals 15 residues. Germline V gene lookup returns CDR1 MDHEN and CDR2 SYDVKM. The CDR3: CASTPGTSVSETQYF. CDR3 in DNA: TGTGCCAGCACGCCCGGGACTAGCGTATCAGAGACCCAGTACTTC.

The rearrangement links TRBV6-5 to TRBJ1-1, with D perhaps matching TRBD1 (5 bases). V lost 1 base and J lost 1, with 13 bases in between. This CDR3 is built from 16 residues. Germline values: CDR1 MNHEY, CDR2 SVGAGI. The CDR3 sequence is CASSYFGGSGNTEAFF. The DNA for the CDR3 is TGTGCCAGCAGTTACTTCGGGGGTAGTGGGAACACTGAAGCTTTCTTT.

The chain has TRBV18 and TRBJ2-7, with 7 nucleotides matching TRBD1. The germline V gene encodes CDR1 KGHSH and CDR2 LQKENI. V shed 6 bases, J shed 4 bases, and the junction held 12 bases outside the gene matches. The CDR3 has 15 residues. This CDR3 reads CASSPSDRDGYEQYF. The CDR3 DNA reads TGTGCCAGCTCGCCAAGTGACAGGGATGGGTACGAGCAGTACTTC.

This rearrangement joins TRBV19 to TRBJ1-1, with 11 bases lining up with TRBD1. Germline V lookup: CDR1 LNHDA, CDR2 SQIVND (reference sequence). Germline trimming cut 8 bases from V and 9 bases from J; bases unmatched to any gene: 8. This CDR3 is built from 13 residues. CDR3 in DNA: TGTGCCAGTGGACAGGGGGCTATTTCCAAAGCTTTCTTT. It is translated as CASGQGAISKAFF. Using reference TRBV19 and TRBJ1-1 for the parts outside the CDR3, the full variable domain is DGGITQSPKYLFRKEGQNVTLSCEQNLNHDAMYWYRQDPGQGLRLIYYSQIVNDFQKGDIAEGYSVSREKKESFPLTVTSAQKNPTAFYLCASGQGAISKAFFGQGTRLTVV.

This clone was counted a single time. The gene calls are TRBV11-3 and TRBJ2-5; possible D gene TRBD2, 6 bases. Germline-derived CDR1 and CDR2 are SGHNT and YENEEA. The CDR3 consists of 12 residues. V was clipped by 5 bases and J by 5 bases, with 9 bases between them. CDR3 DNA sequence: TGTGCCAGCAGCGGGGACTCGGAGACCCAGTACTTC. Protein: CASSGDSETQYF.

The CDR3 is CASSRSGRSTDTQYF. CDR3 DNA: TGTGCCAGCAGCCGAAGCGGGAGAAGCACAGATACGCAGTATTTT. This chain connects TRBV28 to TRBJ2-3; TRBD2 matches at 8 bases. The CDR3 contains 15 residues. Trimming removed 6 bases from V and 0 bases from J; junction bases left unmatched: 5. Germline CDR1 and CDR2: MDHEN and SYDVKM.

The V gene is TRBV24-1, the J gene TRBJ2-2, with TRBD2 as a possible D gene (6 bases). The CDR3 extends over 15 amino acids. The germline V gene encodes CDR1 KGHDR and CDR2 SFDVKD. V was trimmed by 7 bases and J by 4 bases, leaving 15 bases between them. The chain's CDR3 is CATRARDSPTGELFF. CDR3 bases: TGTGCCACCAGGGCGCGGGACTCACCCACCGGGGAGCTGTTTTTT.

The chain joins TRBV5-1 to TRBJ2-1; the match to TRBD2 covers 10 bases. The V and J ends lost 1 base and 5 bases, in that order; junction bases with no gene match: 6. The CDR3 is 16 amino acids. Germline-derived CDR1 and CDR2 are SGHRS and YFSETQ. DNA of the CDR3: TGCGCCAGCAGCTTGCTCGGGACTAGCGTAGACAATGAGCAGTTCTTC. Its protein is CASSLLGTSVDNEQFF.

The chain carries TRBV5-1 and TRBJ1-4, with TRBD1 identical over 10 bases. The CDR3 spans 15 residues. CDR1 and CDR2 from the germline V gene are SGHRS and YFSETQ. Trimming cost V 5 bases and J 7 bases; bases outside gene matches: 8. The CDR3 is CASRGQGSSTEKLFF. The CDR3, as DNA: TGCGCCAGCAGGGGACAGGGGAGCTCTACTGAAAAACTGTTTTTT.

The CDR3 region has the DNA TGCGCCAGCAGCTTGGGACTAGCGGGGGGCACAGATACGCAGTATTTT. It encodes CASSLGLAGGTDTQYF. The gene calls are TRBV5-1 and TRBJ2-3; 12 bases agree with TRBD2. Germline loops: CDR1 SGHRS, CDR2 YFSETQ. The CDR3 contains 16 residues. J gave up 1 base and V 0 bases, and 0 bases lay outside the gene matches.

As DNA, the CDR3 is TGTGCCAGCAACCCAGGGGGCGATGAAAAACTGTTTTTT. Translation gives CASNPGGDEKLFF. The chain links TRBV6-6 to TRBJ1-4, with 8 bases aligning to TRBD1. The CDR3 loop spans 13 amino acids. The ends lost 7 bases at V and 6 bases at J; junction bases unmatched: 4. CDR1 is MNHNY, CDR2 SVGAGI, per germline (reference sequence).

The V call is TRBV2, the J call TRBJ2-1, with D perhaps matching TRBD1 (6 bases). The germline V and J ends were trimmed by 8 bases and 0 bases, with 11 bases remaining between them. This CDR3 region has 14 residues. Germline values: CDR1 SNHLY, CDR2 FYNNEI. The CDR3 DNA reads TGTGCCAGCCTCGGGACACTCTCCTACAATGAGCAGTTCTTC. It yields the protein CASLGTLSYNEQFF.

This clone is a singleton in its sample. The CDR3 sequence is CASSQRSGETQYF. DNA for the CDR3: TGTGCCAGCAGCCAAAGGTCCGGGGAGACCCAGTACTTC. The chain employs TRBV7-3 and TRBJ2-5; D remains unclear. The V gene's germline CDR1 is SGHTA and CDR2 FQGTGA. The CDR3 runs 13 residues. V gave up 5 bases and J gave up 5 bases, with 12 bases separating them.

This clone was detected only once. The J gene is TRBJ1-1, the V gene TRBV2; TRBD1 is a possible D gene (6 bases). The CDR3 covers 17 residues. The ends were cut back, 7 bases at V and 1 base at J, with 22 bases in the middle. From germline, CDR1 is SNHLY and CDR2 FYNNEI. CDR3 coding DNA: TGTGCCAGCAACCGGGGGGGCTTAGGCGTCTGGAACACTGAAGCTTTCTTT. This translates into CASNRGGLGVWNTEAFF.

The V call is TRBV4-2, the J call TRBJ2-2, with D possibly being TRBD2 (5 bases). The V end lost 0 bases, the J end lost 1 base, and 12 bases lay between the germline ends. The germline V gene encodes CDR1 LGHNA and CDR2 YNFKEQ. The CDR3 is 17 residues long. The CDR3 sequence is CASSQEMAGRNTGELFF. DNA for the CDR3: TGTGCCAGCAGCCAAGAGATGGCTGGGAGGAACACCGGGGAGCTGTTTTTT.

The genes are TRBV19 and TRBJ1-3; D may be TRBD1 (5 bases). Germline V lookup: CDR1 LNHDA, CDR2 SQIVND (reference sequence). The CDR3 contains 16 residues. The ends were cut back, 6 bases at V and 0 bases at J, with 15 bases in the middle. CDR3 sequence (DNA): TGTGCCAGTAGCGGGGGTGGAAGCCACTCTGGAAACACCATATATTTT. It codes for CASSGGGSHSGNTIYF.

J is TRBJ2-3 and V is TRBV11-1, with a tentative D call TRBD1 (5 bases). Deletions cut 3 bases from V and 3 bases from J, with 13 bases between. CDR1 and CDR2 (germline): SGHAT, FQDESV (reference sequence). This CDR3 spans 15 amino acids. CDR3: CASSFGQGKTDTQYF. The CDR3 DNA is TGTGCCAGCAGCTTTGGCCAGGGAAAGACAGATACGCAGTATTTT.

The rearrangement uses TRBV7-9 and TRBJ1-2; no definite D call. The CDR3 has 12 residues. Per the germline V gene, CDR1 is SEHNR and CDR2 is FQNEAQ (reference sequence). Trimming removed 2 bases at V and 6 bases at J, with 7 bases between. The chain's CDR3 is CASSLSRDGYTF. Written as DNA, the CDR3 is TGTGCCAGCAGCTTAAGTCGGGATGGCTACACCTTC.

The rearrangement uses TRBV4-3 and TRBJ1-5; 9 bases match TRBD1. CDR3 size: 14 residues. Trimming cost V 0 bases and J 9 bases; bases outside gene matches: 3. Germline V gene data show CDR1 as LGHNA and CDR2 as YSLEER. CDR3 in amino acids: CASSQDTGQGPQHF. The DNA for the CDR3 is TGCGCCAGCAGCCAAGATACGGGACAGGGGCCCCAGCATTTT.

The rearrangement uses TRBV4-3 and TRBJ2-7, with D hard to call. This CDR3 region has 14 residues. Germline V gene sequence: CDR1 LGHNA, CDR2 YSLEER. Trimming left V 0 bases short and J 10 bases short, with 16 bases between. This CDR3 reads CASSQDNWVELQYF. The CDR3 DNA reads as TGCGCCAGCAGCCAAGATAATTGGGTGGAACTACAGTACTTC.

The chain is built from TRBV18 and TRBJ1-2, with TRBD1 matching over 8 bases. CDR3 size: 15 residues. Germline V gene sequence: CDR1 KGHSH, CDR2 LQKENI. V dropped 2 bases and J dropped 3; count of bases not matched to a gene: 5. The CDR3 DNA reads as TGTGCCAGCTCACCATGGACAGGGATGGACTATGGCTACACCTTC. Its translation is CASSPWTGMDYGYTF.